This section outlines one TCR beta chain sequence together with its context. Antigen: not known. This sample was included in a study of T cell responses to AZD1222 COVID-19 vaccine. Study outcomes and limitations: A reported finding is that nearly half of spike-specific TCRs target unmutated variant regions. Sampling captured repertoires only after the peak T cell response. Across spike, vaccine-associated CD4 TCRs were found, dominant at 160-218 and 743-854. Donors were largely white British and mainly female; clonal diversity was possibly underestimated.

This table comes from immunoSEQ multiplex PCR, and its TCRdb copy is limited to in-frame clones, with some not included. Of 90,000 to 120,000 clones in the sample, approximately 89% are singletons; the top ten hold over 3%. The clonotype comes from an adult in good health. Material: peripheral blood, obtained on day 0 of MenACWY control vaccination.

The CDR3 DNA follows: TGTGCCAGCAGGTCGGGACAGTCCTACGAGCAGTACTTC. It specifies CASRSGQSYEQYF. The V gene is TRBV28, the J gene TRBJ2-7; 7 bases fit TRBD1. The CDR3 consists of 13 residues. Germline loops: CDR1 MDHEN, CDR2 SYDVKM. V was pared by 6 bases and J by 1 base, with 3 bases of the junction left unmatched. Using reference TRBV28 and TRBJ2-7 for the parts outside the CDR3, the full variable domain is DVKVTQSSRYLVKRTGEKVFLECVQDMDHENMFWYRQDPGLGLRLIYFSYDVKMKEKGDIPEGYSVSREKKERFSLILESASTNQTSMYLCASRSGQSYEQYFGPGTRLTVT.